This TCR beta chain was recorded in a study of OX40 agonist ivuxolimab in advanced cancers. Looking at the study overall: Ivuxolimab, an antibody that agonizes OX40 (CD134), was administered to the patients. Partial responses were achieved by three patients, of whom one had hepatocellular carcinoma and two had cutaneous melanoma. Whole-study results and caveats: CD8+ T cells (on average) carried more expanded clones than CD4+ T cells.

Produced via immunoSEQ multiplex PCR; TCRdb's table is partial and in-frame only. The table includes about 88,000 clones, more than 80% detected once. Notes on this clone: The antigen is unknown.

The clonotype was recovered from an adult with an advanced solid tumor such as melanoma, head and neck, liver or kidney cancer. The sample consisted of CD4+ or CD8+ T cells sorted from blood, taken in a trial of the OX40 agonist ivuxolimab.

The CDR3 DNA follows: TGCGCCAGCAGCTCAGGACAGAGGGTCCGAGGGGAGCAGTTCTTC. Its translation: CASSSGQRVRGEQFF. The gene calls are TRBV5-1 and TRBJ2-1, with a weak D call TRBD1 (6 bases). The CDR3 contains 15 residues. Germline V gives CDR1 SGHRS, CDR2 YFSETQ. The V gene lost 3 bases and the J gene lost 10 bases, with 20 bases spanning the gap.